The 27 T cell receptor beta chains below all came from one sample that was sequenced in a study of blood T cell repertoires in COVID-19. Profiled with immunoSEQ multiplex PCR; TCRdb holds only in-frame clones, not every one. This table holds about 200,000 clones, 65% to 80% found once. Source material: PBMCs or T cells enriched from blood (not recorded which). These TCRs come from a woman between 45 and 60 years old with acute COVID-19.

The rearrangement joins TRBV16 to TRBJ2-1; TRBD2 matches 10 bases. Per germline, CDR1 KGHSY and CDR2 FQNENV. This CDR3 is built from 15 residues. V lost 3 bases to trimming and J lost 5 bases; unmatched junction nucleotides: 4. The CDR3: CASSQQRGGNNEQFF. CDR3 coding DNA: TGTGCCAGCAGCCAGCAGCGGGGGGGGAACAATGAGCAGTTCTTC.

The rearrangement uses TRBV14 and TRBJ2-3; perhaps TRBD2 as D (6 bases). Trimming took 6 bases from V and 2 from J, leaving 12 bases between them. The germline V gene has CDR1 SGHDN and CDR2 FVKESK. The CDR3 is 14 residues long. This CDR3 is CASRGDFVTDTQYF. The CDR3 DNA sequence: TGTGCCAGCAGAGGGGACTTTGTCACAGATACGCAGTATTTT. The full variable domain, with the rest looked up from reference TRBV14 and TRBJ2-3, is EAGVTQFPSHSVIEKGQTVTLRCDPISGHDNLYWYRRVMGKEIKFLLHFVKESKQDESGMPNNRFLAERTGGTYSTLKVQPAELEDSGVYFCASRGDFVTDTQYFGPGTRLTVL.

Regarding this clone: In the same sample, other DNA sequences code for this CDR3. The rearrangement links TRBV19 to TRBJ1-5; TRBD1 aligns across 7 bases. This CDR3 is built from 14 residues. The germline gives CDR1 LNHDA, CDR2 SQIVND (reference sequence). V lost 5 bases to trimming and J lost 2 bases; unmatched junction nucleotides: 3. The CDR3 sequence: CASSPTGGNQPQHF. DNA of the CDR3: TGTGCCAGTAGTCCCACAGGGGGCAATCAGCCCCAGCATTTT.

This rearrangement joins TRBV27 to TRBJ2-5, with TRBD1 identical over 9 bases. Losses at the gene ends were 5 bases for V and 1 base for J; bases not matched to a gene: 5. This CDR3 has 15 residues. Germline V gene lookup returns CDR1 MNHEY and CDR2 SMNVEV (reference sequence). The CDR3 nucleotides read TGTGCCAGCAGTCAACAGGGGGCGCCCCAAGAGACCCAGTACTTC. As protein: CASSQQGAPQETQYF.

With respect to this clone: At one of its ends the junction is not consistent with the germline gene, which may arise from a read error. The chain uses TRBV5-1 and TRBJ2-3; no definite D call. Germline V gives CDR1 SGHRS, CDR2 YFSETQ. The CDR3 runs to 14 residues. CDR3: CASTLTWATDTQYF. DNA for the CDR3: TGCGCCAGCACCTTGACGTGGGCCACAGATACGCAGTATTTT.

The chain recombines TRBV9 with TRBJ1-2; D might be TRBD1 (6 bases). V shed 4 bases and J shed 5 bases, with 6 bases lying between them. This CDR3 has 11 amino acids. Germline CDR1 reads SGDLS; CDR2 reads YYNGEE. CDR3 bases: TGTGCCAGCAGCCAGGGGTATGGCTACACCTTC. Translated: CASSQGYGYTF.

The chain links TRBV7-9 to TRBJ1-4; 12 bases map to TRBD1. J was trimmed by 0 bases and V by 7 bases; bases with no gene match: 3. CDR3 length: 16 amino acids. Germline V CDR1 and CDR2: SEHNR, FQNEAQ (reference sequence). In nucleotides, the CDR3 is TGTGCCAGCAAGGGACAGGGGGCTTCAACTAATGAAAAACTGTTTTTT. It codes for CASKGQGASTNEKLFF.

The chain recombines TRBV5-1 with TRBJ1-1; D is undetermined. With 2 bases removed from V and 0 bases from J, the gap between germline ends came to 5 bases. The CDR3 extends over 13 amino acids. CDR1 is SGHRS and CDR2 is YFSETQ in the germline V gene. As DNA, the CDR3 is TGCGCCAGCAGCTTATCAGTGAACACTGAAGCTTTCTTT. Its translation: CASSLSVNTEAFF.

This clone was observed a few times. This sequence joins TRBV2 and TRBJ1-6; D remains unclear. CDR1 and CDR2 from the germline V gene are SNHLY and FYNNEI. V lost 6 bases to trimming and J lost 17 bases, with 11 bases between them. CDR3 length: 10 residues. For the CDR3, the DNA is TGTGCCAGCAGCTATCTTTACGTCCACTTT. Amino acids: CASSYLYVHF.

V usage is TRBV18 and J usage is TRBJ2-2, with 8 positions matching TRBD1. Trimming removed 3 bases from V and 6 bases from J; junction bases left unmatched: 0. CDR3 length: 13 amino acids. CDR1 is KGHSH, CDR2 LQKENI, per germline. The CDR3 spells CASSPDRAGELFF. The CDR3 DNA sequence: TGTGCCAGCTCACCGGACAGGGCCGGGGAGCTGTTTTTT. Drawing the rest from reference TRBV18 and TRBJ2-2, the complete variable domain is NAGVMQNPRHLVRRRGQEARLRCSPMKGHSHVYWYRQLPEEGLKFMVYLQKENIIDESGMPKERFSAEFPKEGPSILRIQQVVRGDSAAYFCASSPDRAGELFFGEGSRLTVL.

V usage is TRBV18 and J usage is TRBJ1-1; 8 bases match TRBD1. The CDR3 has 16 residues. The J segment lost 0 bases and the V segment lost 2 bases, leaving 5 bases of the junction unmatched. From germline, CDR1 is KGHSH and CDR2 LQKENI. The CDR3 sequence: CASSPMGQELNTEAFF. CDR3 bases: TGTGCCAGCTCACCAATGGGACAGGAACTGAACACTGAAGCTTTCTTT.

The chain recombines TRBV9 with TRBJ1-1, with a tentative D call TRBD1 (6 bases). V lost 3 bases, J lost 2 bases, and 14 bases lay in between. In germline, CDR1 is SGDLS, CDR2 YYNGEE. This CDR3 is 15 amino acids long. The CDR3 nucleotides read TGTGCCAGCAGCGGCGGACGGGACATTAACACTGAAGCTTTCTTT. Translating it yields CASSGGRDINTEAFF.

This chain connects TRBV7-8 to TRBJ1-5; 7 bases are shared with TRBD1. The CDR3 spans 17 residues. Germline values: CDR1 SGHVS, CDR2 FQNEAQ. J gave up 4 bases and V 5 bases, and 14 bases lay outside the gene matches. CDR3 residues: CASSRFHPGQSNQPQHF. CDR3 sequence (DNA): TGTGCCAGCAGCCGGTTTCACCCGGGACAGTCAAATCAGCCCCAGCATTTT.

The CDR3 DNA reads TGTGCCACCAGTGGCGATCTAGCGGGGGGCCCTAGCACAGATACGCAGTATTTT. Protein sequence: CATSGDLAGGPSTDTQYF. V usage is TRBV24-1 and J usage is TRBJ2-3, with 11 bases fitting TRBD2. Looked up from germline, CDR1 is KGHDR and CDR2 is SFDVKD. The J segment lost 0 bases and the V segment lost 5 bases, leaving 9 bases of the junction unmatched. CDR3 length: 18 residues.

This chain joins TRBV5-1 and TRBJ1-4, with TRBD1 matching 9 bases. Germline CDR1 reads SGHRS; CDR2 reads YFSETQ. The V segment lost 0 bases and the J segment 5 bases; nucleotides outside the gene matches: 5. This CDR3 has 16 amino acids. CDR3 protein: CASSLGQGVQNEKLFF. The DNA for the CDR3 is TGCGCCAGCAGCTTGGGACAGGGGGTACAAAATGAAAAACTGTTTTTT.

The genes are TRBV9 and TRBJ1-3; D gene ambiguous. Trimming cost V 0 bases and J 0 bases, with 16 bases left between them. CDR1 SGDLS and CDR2 YYNGEE come from the germline V gene. This CDR3 is built from 18 residues. CDR3 DNA sequence: TGTGCCAGCAGCGTAGGTCGGGTTGGCAGTTACTCTGGAAACACCATATATTTT. Translating it yields CASSVGRVGSYSGNTIYF.

This chain connects TRBV7-9 to TRBJ1-4; no clear D gene. Trimming left V 5 bases short and J 7 bases short, with 17 bases between. CDR1 SEHNR and CDR2 FQNEAQ come from the germline V gene (reference sequence). This CDR3 has 15 residues. CDR3 coding DNA: TGTGCCAGCAGCCATACGTCCCGGGATCGTGAAAAACTGTTTTTT. This gives the protein CASSHTSRDREKLFF. The full variable domain, its missing parts supplied by reference TRBV7-9 and TRBJ1-4, is DTGVSQNPRHKITKRGQNVTFRCDPISEHNRLYWYRQTLGQGPEFLTYFQNEAQLEKSRLLSDRFSAERPKGSFSTLEIQRTEQGDSAMYLCASSHTSRDREKLFFGSGTQLSVL.

The table lists this clone with a count of one. Other nucleotide sequences from this sample produce the same CDR3. CDR3 DNA sequence: TGTGCCAGCAGACCTGGGACAGGTAGCAATCAGCCCCAGCATTTT. Translation: CASRPGTGSNQPQHF. The V and J genes are TRBV6-5 and TRBJ1-5; 8 bases map to TRBD1. The CDR3 is made up of 15 amino acids. Trimming cost V 6 bases and J 0 bases; bases outside gene matches: 4. CDR1 and CDR2 from the germline V gene are MNHEY and SVGAGI.

The V call is TRBV25-1, the J call TRBJ1-2, with 7 bases fitting TRBD1. The germline V gene has CDR1 MGHDK and CDR2 SYGVNS. After removal of 3 bases from V and 4 bases from J, the junction contained 5 bases not matched to a gene. The CDR3 is made up of 14 amino acids. DNA of the CDR3: TGTGCCAGCAGTGATCCACAGGGGAGCTATGGCTACACCTTC. It codes for CASSDPQGSYGYTF.

This clone was counted a few times. The chain carries TRBV4-3 and TRBJ1-2, with TRBD1 identical over 8 bases. Per germline, CDR1 LGHNA and CDR2 YSLEER. The V segment lost 1 base and the J segment 6 bases; nucleotides outside the gene matches: 10. CDR3 length equals 16 residues. As DNA, the CDR3 is TGCGCCAGCAGCCAAGGTCATCAGGGGGCGCGCAATGGCTACACCTTC. Amino acids: CASSQGHQGARNGYTF.

This clone was seen more than once but under ten times. The gene calls are TRBV19 and TRBJ1-2; TRBD1 matches 7 bases. CDR3 size: 14 residues. The junction had 8 bases not matched to a gene; V was cut back by 7 bases and J by 3 bases. Looked up from germline, CDR1 is LNHDA and CDR2 is SQIVND (reference sequence). The CDR3 region has the DNA TGTGCCAGTACCCCAGGGACAGACTACTATGGCTACACCTTC. The encoded protein is CASTPGTDYYGYTF.

This clone was detected a few times. V is TRBV11-2 and J is TRBJ1-1, with 8 bases lining up with TRBD1. Germline V gives CDR1 SGHAT, CDR2 FQNNGV. V shed 5 bases and J 1 base; nucleotides not matched to a gene: 6. The CDR3 runs 15 residues. CDR3 amino acids: CASSREDRENTEAFF. DNA of the CDR3: TGTGCCAGCAGCCGGGAGGACAGGGAGAACACTGAAGCTTTCTTT. The whole variable domain, filled in from reference TRBV11-2 and TRBJ1-1, reads EAGVAQSPRYKIIEKRQSVAFWCNPISGHATLYWYQQILGQGPKLLIQFQNNGVVDDSQLPKDRFSAERLKGVDSTLKIQPAKLEDSAVYLCASSREDRENTEAFFGQGTRLTVV.

This rearrangement joins TRBV5-6 to TRBJ2-7, with TRBD1 matching 7 bases. Germline V gene data show CDR1 as SGHDT and CDR2 as YYEEEE. The CDR3 covers 13 residues. V lost 2 bases, J lost 3 bases, and 2 bases stayed unmatched. CDR3 DNA: TGTGCCAGCAGCTTTGGGACAGACTACGAGCAGTACGTC. As protein: CASSFGTDYEQYV.

The DNA for the CDR3 is TGTGCCAGCAGTCTGACTTGGAACATTCAGTACTTC. This gives the protein CASSLTWNIQYF. V gene TRBV6-2 or TRBV6-3 combines with J gene TRBJ2-4, with D unclear. Germline V CDR1 and CDR2: MNHEY, SVGEGT. The CDR3 totals 12 residues. Trimming pared 5 bases from V and 7 bases from J, leaving 9 bases between.

In its sample, this clone was seen once. The gene calls are TRBV7-8 and TRBJ2-1; a possible D gene is TRBD1 (6 bases). From germline, CDR1 is SGHVS and CDR2 FQNEAQ. The CDR3 runs 12 residues. The ends were cut back, 5 bases at V and 7 bases at J, with 9 bases in the middle. In DNA form, the CDR3 reads TGTGCCAGCAGCCAAACAGGGAATGAGCAGTTCTTC. Amino acids: CASSQTGNEQFF.

This chain links TRBV5-6 with TRBJ2-5; TRBD2 matches 10 bases. Germline lookup yields CDR1 SGHDT and CDR2 YYEEEE. The J segment lost 5 bases and the V segment lost 0 bases, leaving 7 bases of the junction unmatched. This CDR3 spans 16 amino acids. This CDR3 is CASSLALAGEFETQYF. CDR3 nucleotides: TGTGCCAGCAGCTTGGCCCTAGCGGGGGAGTTTGAGACCCAGTACTTC.

The genes are TRBV27 and TRBJ1-1, with D uncertain. This CDR3 contains 13 residues. Germline V gene sequence: CDR1 MNHEY, CDR2 SMNVEV (reference sequence). The V end lost 6 bases, the J end lost 1 base, and 9 bases lay between the germline ends. CDR3 nucleotides: TGTGCCAGCAGCGATGCAGGGAACACTGAAGCTTTCTTT. Protein: CASSDAGNTEAFF.